Shown below are 32 T cell receptor beta chains from a single sample sequenced in a study of lymphopenia after photon versus proton radiotherapy. Sequenced by immunoSEQ multiplex PCR; TCRdb stores in-frame clones only, minus some. The sample has approximately 150,000 clones; roughly nine tenths are singletons. The source material was peripheral blood, sampled from a patient treated with photon-based radiotherapy. The source of these receptors is a man between 45 and 60 years old with gastric cancer.

Points on this clone: One junction end does not reproduce the germline sequence, and a read error may be involved. V gene TRBV6-1 combines with J gene TRBJ1-5, with 7 bases lining up with TRBD1. The CDR3 runs to 14 residues. In germline, CDR1 is MNHNS, CDR2 SASEGT. CDR3: CASSELGGKQPQHF. Written as DNA, the CDR3 is TGTGCCAGCAGTGAATTAGGGGGCAAACAGCCCCAGCATTTT.

The rearrangement joins TRBV7-2 to TRBJ1-2; perhaps TRBD1 as D (5 bases). The CDR3 length is 13 residues. Germline V CDR1 and CDR2: SGHTA, FQGNSA. V was cut by 1 base and J by 7 bases, with 10 bases left in between. The CDR3 bases are TGTGCCAGCAGCTTAGACGGGGCGGGTGGCTACACCTTC. Translation: CASSLDGAGGYTF. Complete variable domain (other parts from reference TRBV7-2 and TRBJ1-2): GAGVSQSPSNKVTEKGKDVELRCDPISGHTALYWYRQSLGQGLEFLIYFQGNSAPDKSGLPSDRFSAERTGGSVSTLTIQRTQQEDSAVYLCASSLDGAGGYTFGSGTRLTVV.

The rearrangement joins TRBV9 to TRBJ2-3; 8 bases match TRBD1. The germline V gene has CDR1 SGDLS and CDR2 YYNGEE. The length of the CDR3 is 16 residues. Germline trimming cut 4 bases from V and 2 bases from J; bases unmatched to any gene: 9. CDR3 sequence reads: CASSPRGQGNTDTQYF. DNA of the CDR3: TGTGCCAGCAGCCCCAGAGGACAGGGAAACACAGATACGCAGTATTTT.

In the case of this clone: The same CDR3 also results from other DNA sequences found in this sample. This sequence joins TRBV6-5 and TRBJ2-4; D gene ambiguous. V lost 2 bases to trimming and J lost 7 bases, with 3 bases between them. Germline loops: CDR1 MNHEY, CDR2 SVGAGI. This CDR3 is 11 amino acids long. The CDR3 region has the DNA TGTGCCAGCAGTTACAAGAACATTCAGTACTTC. It yields the protein CASSYKNIQYF.

The chain has TRBV6-5 and TRBJ1-2, with 7 bases aligning to TRBD1. The trim removed 6 bases at V and 7 bases at J, leaving 8 bases unmatched. This CDR3 region has 13 residues. The germline V gene encodes CDR1 MNHEY and CDR2 SVGAGI. DNA of the CDR3: TGTGCCAGCAGAGCCACAGGGGAAGCTGGCTACACCTTC. Translation: CASRATGEAGYTF.

This chain uses TRBV10-3 with TRBJ2-4; 11 nucleotides line up with TRBD2. Germline V gene data show CDR1 as ENHRY and CDR2 as SYGVKD. CDR3 length equals 17 residues. J was trimmed by 1 base and V by 3 bases; bases with no gene match: 5. The CDR3 coding sequence is TGTGCCATCAGTGAACTAGCGGGAGTTGGGGCCAAAAACATTCAGTACTTC. It is translated as CAISELAGVGAKNIQYF.

In DNA, the CDR3 is TGTGCCAGCAGCTTAGAGGGCGGGAGATTGCAAGAGACCCAGTACTTC. Its protein product is CASSLEGGRLQETQYF. The V call is TRBV7-9, the J call TRBJ2-5; 7 positions match TRBD2. The CDR3 totals 16 residues. Germline trimming cut 1 base from V and 2 bases from J; bases unmatched to any gene: 7. Germline-derived CDR1 and CDR2 are SEHNR and FQNEAQ (reference sequence).

The V gene is TRBV5-1, the J gene TRBJ2-2, with TRBD2 as a possible D gene (6 bases). Germline V gene lookup returns CDR1 SGHRS and CDR2 YFSETQ. The CDR3 runs to 15 residues. Trimming shortened V by 7 bases and J by 3 bases, and 16 bases separated the two germline ends. The CDR3 spells CASSLGGADTGELFF. The CDR3 DNA reads TGCGCCAGCTCCCTCGGGGGAGCCGACACCGGGGAGCTGTTTTTT.

This chain uses TRBV7-6 with TRBJ2-5, with 11 bases that match TRBD2. Germline V gene data show CDR1 as SGHVS and CDR2 as FNYEAQ. J gave up 5 bases and V 5 bases, and 13 bases lay outside the gene matches. CDR3 length equals 17 residues. The CDR3 nucleotides are TGTGCCAGCAGCCTGAGGGGTAGCGGGAGGGCCTTGGAGACCCAGTACTTC. Its protein product is CASSLRGSGRALETQYF.

This clone was seen once. This chain joins TRBV6-5 and TRBJ1-1; the D is unclear. CDR3 length: 14 residues. V shed 6 bases and J shed 1 base, with 12 bases lying between them. Germline V gene data show CDR1 as MNHEY and CDR2 as SVGAGI. The DNA for the CDR3 is TGTGCCAGCAGCCGTGCCTGGGGGAACACTGAAGCTTTCTTT. Residues: CASSRAWGNTEAFF.

The rearrangement uses TRBV7-9 and TRBJ2-7, with D hard to call. The CDR3 is 13 amino acids. The V gene's germline CDR1 is SEHNR and CDR2 FQNEAQ (reference sequence). The V end was cut by 3 bases, the J end by 1 base, with 7 bases between. The CDR3 protein is CASSLVQSYEQYF. DNA for the CDR3: TGTGCCAGCAGCTTGGTCCAGTCCTACGAGCAGTACTTC.

For the CDR3, the DNA is TGTGCCAGCAGCCCTTGGGGCCAGGTAGAAGCTTTCTTT. This codes for CASSPWGQVEAFF. This sequence joins TRBV11-2 and TRBJ1-1; a possible D gene is TRBD1 (5 bases). The V and J ends lost 5 bases and 8 bases respectively, with 15 bases between them. Per germline, CDR1 SGHAT and CDR2 FQNNGV. This CDR3 contains 13 residues.

This chain joins TRBV30 and TRBJ2-1; maybe TRBD2 (6 bases). The CDR3 consists of 14 residues. In germline, CDR1 is GTSNPN, CDR2 SVGIG (reference sequence). V dropped 3 bases and J dropped 2 bases, with 11 bases sitting between them. The CDR3 DNA sequence: TGTGCCTGGAGCTGGGCGGGAACCTACAATGAGCAGTTCTTC. Its translation: CAWSWAGTYNEQFF.

V and J are TRBV2 and TRBJ1-2; D is possibly TRBD1 (5 bases). The germline V and J ends were trimmed by 6 bases and 4 bases, with 18 bases remaining between them. The CDR3 contains 15 residues. Germline CDR1 SNHLY, CDR2 FYNNEI. CDR3 sequence: CASRFNTDRTYGYTF. CDR3 sequence (DNA): TGTGCCAGCAGGTTCAACACAGACAGAACCTATGGCTACACCTTC.

This chain joins TRBV7-8 and TRBJ1-2; TRBD1 might be the D (6 bases). This CDR3 has 13 residues. In germline, CDR1 is SGHVS, CDR2 FQNEAQ. V shed 5 bases and J shed 8 bases, with 15 bases lying between them. For the CDR3, the DNA is TGTGCCAGCAGCCAACAGGGAAGAGTCGGCTACACCTTC. This translates into CASSQQGRVGYTF.

This chain links TRBV9 with TRBJ1-2, with D uncertain. CDR3 length equals 15 residues. Trimming stripped 0 bases from V and 8 bases from J, with 17 bases between. Germline V gene lookup returns CDR1 SGDLS and CDR2 YYNGEE. Written as DNA, the CDR3 is TGTGCCAGCAGCGTAGATGTCGCGGGTACCAGGGGCTACACCTTC. Residues: CASSVDVAGTRGYTF. The full variable domain, its missing parts supplied by reference TRBV9 and TRBJ1-2, is DSGVTQTPKHLITATGQRVTLRCSPRSGDLSVYWYQQSLDQGLQFLIQYYNGEERAKGNILERFSAQQFPDLHSELNLSSLELGDSALYFCASSVDVAGTRGYTFGSGTRLTVV.

The chain recombines TRBV27 with TRBJ2-7; TRBD2 agrees at 7 bases. Losses at the gene ends were 2 bases for V and 1 base for J; bases not matched to a gene: 8. Germline assignment: CDR1 MNHEY and CDR2 SMNVEV (reference sequence). CDR3 length equals 16 residues. The CDR3: CASSLAGDPSSYEQYF. The CDR3 region has the DNA TGTGCCAGCAGTTTAGCGGGGGACCCTTCTTCCTACGAGCAGTACTTC.

V is TRBV5-1 and J is TRBJ2-1, with 7 bases lining up with TRBD2. Germline assignment: CDR1 SGHRS and CDR2 YFSETQ. There are 13 residues in the CDR3. Trimming took 3 bases from V and 8 from J; bases not matched to a gene: 5. CDR3 sequence reads: CASSSRGDYEQFF. CDR3 nucleotides: TGCGCCAGCAGCTCCCGGGGGGATTATGAGCAGTTCTTC. Using reference TRBV5-1 and TRBJ2-1 for the parts outside the CDR3, the full variable domain is KAGVTQTPRYLIKTRGQQVTLSCSPISGHRSVSWYQQTPGQGLQFLFEYFSETQRNKGNFPGRFSGRQFSNSRSEMNVSTLELGDSALYLCASSSRGDYEQFFGPGTRLTVL.

The chain's CDR3 is CASSSGGKSQPQHF. Written as DNA, the CDR3 is TGTGCCAGTAGTTCAGGGGGCAAGAGTCAGCCCCAGCATTTT. V usage is TRBV19 and J usage is TRBJ1-5, with 8 bases lining up with TRBD1. The CDR3 sequence is 14 residues long. Losses at the gene ends were 5 bases for V and 6 bases for J; bases not matched to a gene: 6. Per the germline V gene, CDR1 is LNHDA and CDR2 is SQIVND (reference sequence).

V gene TRBV11-2 combines with J gene TRBJ1-2, with D unresolved. The CDR3 sequence is 13 residues long. The germline V and J ends were trimmed by 4 bases and 4 bases, with 10 bases remaining between them. CDR1 is SGHAT and CDR2 is FQNNGV in the germline V gene. CDR3 sequence: CASSSLPSYGYTF. CDR3 DNA sequence: TGTGCCAGCAGCTCCCTCCCCTCCTATGGCTACACCTTC.

The CDR3 DNA sequence: TGTGCCAGCAGCTTAACCGCAACAGGGGGACTAATGAACACTGAAGCTTTCTTT. It translates to CASSLTATGGLMNTEAFF. The chain recombines TRBV7-3 with TRBJ1-1; 8 bases are shared with TRBD1. V shed 0 bases, J shed 0 bases, and the junction held 9 bases outside the gene matches. The CDR3 consists of 18 residues. Germline CDR1 is SGHTA and CDR2 is FQGTGA.

The chain is built from TRBV7-9 and TRBJ2-1, with D unclear. CDR1 SEHNR and CDR2 FQNEAQ come from the germline V gene (reference sequence). This CDR3 has 13 residues. Trimming removed 0 bases at V and 10 bases at J, with 10 bases between. The DNA for the CDR3 is TGTGCCAGCAGCTTAGCAGGGATTGACGAGCAGTTCTTC. It is translated as CASSLAGIDEQFF.

The V and J genes are TRBV5-1 and TRBJ2-7; 8 bases are a match to TRBD2. Germline trimming cut 4 bases from V and 7 bases from J; bases unmatched to any gene: 7. The CDR3 covers 13 residues. CDR1 SGHRS and CDR2 YFSETQ come from the germline V gene. The CDR3 loop reads CASSRGLAEEQYF. The DNA for the CDR3 is TGCGCCAGCAGCCGAGGACTAGCTGAAGAGCAGTACTTC.

This chain joins TRBV10-3 and TRBJ1-5, with a possible D match to TRBD1 (6 bases). The V end was cut by 4 bases, the J end by 3 bases, with 10 bases between. CDR1 ENHRY and CDR2 SYGVKD come from the germline V gene. The CDR3 extends over 14 amino acids. The CDR3 loop is CAISAGGANQPQHF. The CDR3 nucleotides read TGTGCCATCAGTGCTGGGGGGGCCAATCAGCCCCAGCATTTT.

The chain joins TRBV5-1 to TRBJ2-3, with TRBD1 matching over 8 bases. The CDR3 spans 16 residues. After removal of 4 bases from V and 0 bases from J, the junction contained 7 bases not matched to a gene. Germline V gene data show CDR1 as SGHRS and CDR2 as YFSETQ. CDR3 coding DNA: TGCGCCAGCAGCCCCAGGACAGGGACTAGCACAGATACGCAGTATTTT. This encodes CASSPRTGTSTDTQYF. Full variable domain (outside the CDR3, taken from reference TRBV5-1 and TRBJ2-3): KAGVTQTPRYLIKTRGQQVTLSCSPISGHRSVSWYQQTPGQGLQFLFEYFSETQRNKGNFPGRFSGRQFSNSRSEMNVSTLELGDSALYLCASSPRTGTSTDTQYFGPGTRLTVL.

The rearrangement joins TRBV14 to TRBJ2-7; 7 positions agree with TRBD1. Germline assignment: CDR1 SGHDN and CDR2 FVKESK. V shed 1 base, J shed 4 bases, and the junction held 7 bases outside the gene matches. CDR3 size: 15 residues. CDR3 in DNA: TGTGCCAGCAGCCAAGGGAAGACACAGGGGTACGAGCAGTACTTC. This sequence encodes CASSQGKTQGYEQYF.

The J gene is TRBJ1-1, the V gene TRBV30, with D possibly matching TRBD1 (6 bases). V was cut by 5 bases and J by 1 base, with 8 bases left in between. This CDR3 is 12 amino acids long. CDR1 and CDR2 from the germline V gene are GTSNPN and SVGIG (reference sequence). CDR3: CAWGQKNTEAFF. CDR3 DNA: TGTGCCTGGGGACAGAAGAACACTGAAGCTTTCTTT.

The genes are TRBV7-9 and TRBJ1-3; 8 nucleotides align to TRBD1. The V and J ends lost 3 bases and 4 bases, in that order; junction bases with no gene match: 5. CDR1 and CDR2 (germline): SEHNR, FQNEAQ (reference sequence). CDR3 length equals 15 residues. Here the CDR3 reads CASSLSGGSGNTIYF. The CDR3 nucleotides are TGTGCCAGCAGCTTGTCAGGGGGCTCCGGAAACACCATATATTTT. Based on the CDR3 plus reference TRBV7-9 and TRBJ1-3, the full variable domain is DTGVSQNPRHKITKRGQNVTFRCDPISEHNRLYWYRQTLGQGPEFLTYFQNEAQLEKSRLLSDRFSAERPKGSFSTLEIQRTEQGDSAMYLCASSLSGGSGNTIYFGEGSWLTVV.

In this sample, this clone turned up once. The gene calls are TRBV25-1 and TRBJ2-7; the match to TRBD1 covers 8 bases. From germline, CDR1 is MGHDK and CDR2 SYGVNS. The CDR3 is 15 amino acids. V dropped 4 bases and J dropped 2; count of bases not matched to a gene: 7. The CDR3 nucleotides are TGTGCCAGCAGTGCCACGGACAGGGAAGCCTACGAGCAGTACTTC. Residues: CASSATDREAYEQYF.

Comments on this clone: Distinct nucleotide sequences in the sample also encode this CDR3. The V and J genes are TRBV9 and TRBJ1-2, with no clear D. V lost 1 base, J lost 4 bases, and 8 bases lay in between. Germline-derived CDR1 and CDR2 are SGDLS and YYNGEE. The CDR3 runs 13 residues. The CDR3 protein is CASSVTGSYGYTF. CDR3 nucleotides: TGTGCCAGCAGCGTAACGGGCAGCTATGGCTACACCTTC.

The chain joins TRBV2 to TRBJ1-2; 9 bases map to TRBD1. Germline-derived CDR1 and CDR2 are SNHLY and FYNNEI. The CDR3 consists of 13 residues. V lost 6 bases to trimming and J lost 5 bases; unmatched junction nucleotides: 4. In nucleotides, the CDR3 is TGTGCCAGCAGACAGGGGGCCGGATATGGCTACACCTTC. This encodes CASRQGAGYGYTF. The complete variable domain, with remaining parts taken from reference TRBV2 and TRBJ1-2, reads EPEVTQTPSHQVTQMGQEVILRCVPISNHLYFYWYRQILGQKVEFLVSFYNNEISEKSEIFDDQFSVERPDGSNFTLKIRSTKLEDSAMYFCASRQGAGYGYTFGSGTRLTVV.

This clone was counted once. This chain's CDR3 is CASSTGTSGRMETQYF. CDR3 coding DNA: TGTGCCAGCAGCACCGGGACTAGCGGGAGGATGGAGACCCAGTACTTC. The J gene is TRBJ2-5, the V gene TRBV6-6; 15 positions agree with TRBD2. The CDR3 has 16 residues. V was clipped by 6 bases and J by 5 bases; unmatched bases: 7. Germline V lookup: CDR1 MNHNY, CDR2 SVGAGI (reference sequence).